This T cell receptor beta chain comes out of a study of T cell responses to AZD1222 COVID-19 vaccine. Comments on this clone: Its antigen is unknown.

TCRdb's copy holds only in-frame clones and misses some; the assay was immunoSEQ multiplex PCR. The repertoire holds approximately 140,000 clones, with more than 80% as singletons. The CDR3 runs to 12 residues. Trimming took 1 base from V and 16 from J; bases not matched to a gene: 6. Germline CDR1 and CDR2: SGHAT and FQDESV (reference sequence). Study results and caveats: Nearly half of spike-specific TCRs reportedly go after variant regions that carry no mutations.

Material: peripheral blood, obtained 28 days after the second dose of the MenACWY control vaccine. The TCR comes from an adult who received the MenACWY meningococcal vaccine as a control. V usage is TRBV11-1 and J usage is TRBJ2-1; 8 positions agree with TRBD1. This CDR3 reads CASSLGGTGHFF. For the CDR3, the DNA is TGTGCCAGCAGCTTAGGCGGGACAGGTCATTTCTTC.